Below, 23 T cell receptor beta chains from the same sample are listed, as sequenced in a study of shared clonotypes between healthy human individuals. Clones were read by immunoSEQ multiplex PCR, and TCRdb kept only the in-frame ones, dropping some. The table records approximately 620,000 clones, more than 95% of them present only once. The sample consisted of naive CD4+ T cells sorted from blood. Subset specified: CD45RA+ positively selected. The receptors stem from a woman in her twenties or thirties in good health.

V and J are TRBV7-2 and TRBJ1-2; D is ambiguous. The V end lost 1 base, the J end lost 2 bases, and 5 bases lay between the germline ends. The CDR3 spans 13 residues. Per germline, CDR1 SGHTA and CDR2 FQGNSA. CDR3 DNA: TGTGCCAGCAGCTTAGTCCTAAACTATGGCTACACCTTC. It is translated as CASSLVLNYGYTF.

The chain recombines TRBV19 with TRBJ2-3; 12 nucleotides line up with TRBD2. V was clipped by 6 bases and J by 6 bases; unmatched bases: 7. The CDR3 is 15 residues long. In germline, CDR1 is LNHDA, CDR2 SQIVND (reference sequence). CDR3 region: CASSRLAGAPDTQYF. CDR3 nucleotide sequence: TGTGCCAGTAGCCGACTAGCGGGAGCCCCCGATACGCAGTATTTT.

The V and J genes are TRBV4-2 and TRBJ2-2; D not resolved. V was cut by 5 bases and J by 6 bases, with 22 bases left in between. The CDR3 has 17 amino acids. In germline, CDR1 is LGHNA, CDR2 YNFKEQ. The CDR3 protein is CASSGPLAGPRAGELFF. The CDR3 DNA follows: TGTGCCAGCAGCGGACCCTTAGCTGGGCCCCGGGCCGGGGAGCTGTTTTTT.

The chain joins TRBV7-2 to TRBJ1-3; D gene unclear. The CDR3 is 15 amino acids. V was pared by 0 bases and J by 3 bases, with 9 bases between. Germline CDR1 reads SGHTA; CDR2 reads FQGNSA. This chain's CDR3 is CASSLASTLGNTIYF. The CDR3, as DNA: TGTGCCAGCAGCTTAGCCAGCACTCTTGGAAACACCATATATTTT.

With regard to this clone: The same CDR3 also results from other DNA sequences found in this sample. The chain recombines TRBV5-1 with TRBJ1-2; D remains unclear. This CDR3 comprises 13 residues. Deletions cut 0 bases from V and 4 bases from J, with 7 bases between. Germline values: CDR1 SGHRS, CDR2 YFSETQ. For the CDR3, the DNA is TGCGCCAGCAGCTTGGCAGGTCTCTATGGCTACACCTTC. This codes for CASSLAGLYGYTF.

The chain joins TRBV28 to TRBJ2-5; D is ambiguous. Germline loops: CDR1 MDHEN, CDR2 SYDVKM. Trimming stripped 3 bases from V and 7 bases from J, with 12 bases between. The CDR3 is made up of 13 amino acids. The CDR3 region is CASSFDQRGTQYF. The DNA of the CDR3 is TGTGCCAGCAGTTTCGACCAGCGCGGGACCCAGTACTTC.

This chain uses TRBV4-1 with TRBJ2-2, with 7 bases that match TRBD2. CDR1 and CDR2 (germline): MGHRA, YSYEKL. Trimming removed 3 bases from V and 3 bases from J; junction bases left unmatched: 10. This CDR3 is 17 amino acids long. In DNA form, the CDR3 reads TGCGCCAGCAGCCATATTGGAGCGGGAAAGGACACCGGGGAGCTGTTTTTT. Protein sequence: CASSHIGAGKDTGELFF.

This chain connects TRBV11-2 to TRBJ2-7; 10 nucleotides line up with TRBD2. CDR1 and CDR2 from the germline V gene are SGHAT and FQNNGV. The CDR3 runs to 15 residues. V dropped 3 bases and J dropped 5; count of bases not matched to a gene: 7. CDR3 in amino acids: CASSFSSGSPNEQYF. The CDR3 region has the DNA TGTGCCAGCAGCTTTTCTAGCGGGAGCCCAAACGAGCAGTACTTC.

The V call is TRBV27, the J call TRBJ2-1, with a tentative D call TRBD2 (6 bases). V dropped 1 base and J dropped 7 bases, with 17 bases sitting between them. CDR1 and CDR2 from the germline V gene are MNHEY and SMNVEV (reference sequence). This CDR3 has 16 amino acids. Here the CDR3 DNA reads TGTGCCAGCAGTTTATTGTCGGGGGATCACCTGAATGAGCAGTTCTTC. Protein: CASSLLSGDHLNEQFF.

Turning to this clone: Other DNA sequences from this sample encode an identical CDR3 as well. The chain carries TRBV18 and TRBJ1-5; 7 bases line up with TRBD1. Trimming cost V 2 bases and J 4 bases; bases outside gene matches: 2. CDR1 is KGHSH, CDR2 LQKENI, per germline. The CDR3 runs 14 residues. The CDR3 is CASSPDRVNQPQHF. CDR3 coding DNA: TGTGCCAGCTCACCAGACAGGGTTAATCAGCCCCAGCATTTT.

The J gene is TRBJ2-5, the V gene TRBV5-8, with TRBD2 matching 11 bases. The CDR3 covers 16 residues. Germline V gene data show CDR1 as SGHTS and CDR2 as YDEGEE. V lost 2 bases, J lost 1 base, and 4 bases stayed unmatched. CDR3 sequence (DNA): TGTGCCAGCAGCTTATCTGGGACTAGCGGCCAAGAGACCCAGTACTTC. This translates into CASSLSGTSGQETQYF.

The chain carries TRBV19 and TRBJ2-2; 7 positions agree with TRBD2. Germline CDR1 and CDR2: LNHDA and SQIVND (reference sequence). V shed 0 bases, J shed 5 bases, and the junction held 6 bases outside the gene matches. The CDR3 sequence is 16 residues long. CDR3 DNA: TGTGCCAGTAGTATAGATCAGGGCGGGAGTACCGGGGAGCTGTTTTTT. It encodes CASSIDQGGSTGELFF.

This clone was recorded once. The J gene is TRBJ2-2, the V gene TRBV11-2; D might be TRBD2 (6 bases). Trimming pared 1 base from V and 6 bases from J, leaving 18 bases between. CDR3 size: 17 residues. Germline V gene sequence: CDR1 SGHAT, CDR2 FQNNGV. In nucleotides, the CDR3 is TGTGCCAGCAGCTTAGGATTGGCGGGAACGTTCTCCGGGGAGCTGTTTTTT. Its protein is CASSLGLAGTFSGELFF.

This chain joins TRBV4-1 and TRBJ2-3, with 10 bases identical to TRBD2. CDR1 is MGHRA, CDR2 YSYEKL, per germline. This CDR3 contains 16 residues. V was pared by 8 bases and J by 7 bases, with 15 bases of the junction left unmatched. In DNA, the CDR3 is TGCGCCAGCGGAGGACAAATAGCGGGAGGACCTCATACGCAGTATTTT. Protein sequence: CASGGQIAGGPHTQYF.

The chain combines TRBV5-4 with TRBJ2-7; TRBD1 might be the D (6 bases). V lost 4 bases, J lost 5 bases, and 19 bases lay in between. Germline V CDR1 and CDR2: SGHNT, YYREEE (reference sequence). The CDR3 sequence is 15 residues long. The CDR3 DNA reads TGTGCCAGCAGCATACGGGACACAAATTTCCACGAGCAGTACTTC. This codes for CASSIRDTNFHEQYF. The full variable domain, rest sourced from reference TRBV5-4 and TRBJ2-7, is ETGVTQSPTHLIKTRGQQVTLRCSSQSGHNTVSWYQQALGQGPQFIFQYYREEENGRGNFPPRFSGLQFPNYSSELNVNALELDDSALYLCASSIRDTNFHEQYFGPGTRLTVT.

V is TRBV7-2 and J is TRBJ2-1, with TRBD2 matching over 10 bases. The CDR3 covers 14 residues. V lost 6 bases and J lost 7; bases outside the gene matches: 6. Germline CDR1 reads SGHTA; CDR2 reads FQGNSA. As DNA, the CDR3 is TGTGCCAGCAGACATAGCGGGAGGTGGAATGAGCAGTTCTTC. This sequence encodes CASRHSGRWNEQFF.

This chain uses TRBV7-8 with TRBJ2-1; TRBD1 or TRBD2 may be the D gene (5 bases each). The germline V gene has CDR1 SGHVS and CDR2 FQNEAQ. The V end was cut by 3 bases, the J end by 0 bases, with 9 bases between. This CDR3 has 15 residues. The CDR3 here is CASSFMGTSYNEQFF. In DNA, the CDR3 is TGTGCCAGCAGCTTTATGGGGACCTCCTACAATGAGCAGTTCTTC. The full variable domain, in which reference TRBV7-8 and TRBJ2-1 provide the parts outside the CDR3, is GAGVSQSPRYKVAKRGQDVALRCDPISGHVSLFWYQQALGQGPEFLTYFQNEAQLDKSGLPSDRFFAERPEGSVSTLKIQRTQQEDSAVYLCASSFMGTSYNEQFFGPGTRLTVL.

This rearrangement joins TRBV19 to TRBJ1-5, with TRBD1 identical over 8 bases. The CDR3 runs 17 residues. J lost 0 bases, V lost 5 bases, and 9 bases had no gene match. Germline V gene data show CDR1 as LNHDA and CDR2 as SQIVND (reference sequence). CDR3 in amino acids: CASSEYRTGISNQPQHF. The CDR3 DNA sequence: TGTGCCAGTAGTGAATACCGGACAGGGATTAGCAATCAGCCCCAGCATTTT.

The chain uses TRBV7-3 and TRBJ2-5; TRBD2 matches at 7 bases. This CDR3 region has 14 residues. V trimming: 1 base; J trimming: 5 bases; junction bases outside the gene matches: 4. CDR1 is SGHTA and CDR2 is FQGTGA in the germline V gene. CDR3 in DNA: TGTGCCAGCAGCTTAATCGGGGGGATGGAGACCCAGTACTTC. Its translation: CASSLIGGMETQYF.

J is TRBJ2-5 and V is TRBV4-1; TRBD1 matches 7 bases. CDR3 length: 16 amino acids. The germline CDR1 and CDR2 sequences are MGHRA and YSYEKL. The V gene end was trimmed by 3 bases and the J gene end by 4 bases; junction bases not matched to a gene: 11. The CDR3 protein is CASSHSGTPGGETQYF. CDR3 bases: TGCGCCAGCAGCCACAGTGGGACACCAGGGGGAGAGACCCAGTACTTC.

DNA for the CDR3: TGTGCCAGTAGTCCAGACAGGGCCTATGGCTACACCTTC. This gives the protein CASSPDRAYGYTF. The chain has TRBV19 and TRBJ1-2; 7 nucleotides align to TRBD1. V lost 5 bases to trimming and J lost 4 bases; unmatched junction nucleotides: 4. The CDR3 contains 13 residues. CDR1 LNHDA and CDR2 SQIVND come from the germline V gene (reference sequence). Filled out from reference TRBV19 and TRBJ1-2, the complete variable domain reads DGGITQSPKYLFRKEGQNVTLSCEQNLNHDAMYWYRQDPGQGLRLIYYSQIVNDFQKGDIAEGYSVSREKKESFPLTVTSAQKNPTAFYLCASSPDRAYGYTFGSGTRLTVV.

V and J are TRBV5-6 and TRBJ1-5, with 7 bases fitting TRBD1. Germline assignment: CDR1 SGHDT and CDR2 YYEEEE. After removal of 0 bases from V and 7 bases from J, the junction contained 10 bases not matched to a gene. There are 16 residues in the CDR3. The CDR3, as DNA: TGTGCCAGCAGCTTGGCTAGGGCCAGGGGGAACCAGCCCCAGCATTTT. Translation: CASSLARARGNQPQHF.

The V and J genes are TRBV7-9 and TRBJ2-7; D remains unclear. The V end lost 8 bases, the J end lost 2 bases, and 13 bases lay between the germline ends. Germline assignment: CDR1 SEHNR and CDR2 FQNEAQ (reference sequence). The CDR3 spans 13 residues. CDR3 nucleotide sequence: TGTGCCAGCTCTTCTAGTTCCGCCTACGAGCAGTACTTC. Translation: CASSSSSAYEQYF.